This TCR beta chain was recovered during a study of T cells in Graves' hyperthyroidism and ophthalmopathy. Study-wide background: Once the initial diagnosis was made, peripheral blood was obtained before any treatment.

This clonotype was observed many times. Its antigen is as yet unknown. General study points: In blood, most of the thyroid clonotypes expanded above 0.001 were also present.

Each diagnosis drew on symptoms, thyroxine, TRAb, thyroid ultrasound and orbital computed tomography findings. Each 10 ml fresh peripheral blood draw supplied the PBMCs. Trimming took off 0 bases at V and 6 bases at J, with 8 bases between the two ends. This CDR3 contains 13 residues. Germline CDR1 and CDR2: MGHDK and SYGVNS. It was RNA transcripts that yielded the amplified TCR beta CDR3 regions. HTBI primers were employed in a first-round RT-PCR of the TCR CDR3. One entry per CDR3 protein, called by TCRdb with MiXCR from the multiplex PCR reads. The sample carries approximately 700,000 distinct CDR3 sequences, 15% to 20% recorded once.

J is TRBJ1-1 and V is TRBV25-1, with a tentative D call TRBD1 (5 bases). The origin of this receptor is a man aged 18-30 years with Graves' hyperthyroidism. The sample consisted of blood. The CDR3 reads CASSEYGTSEAFF. CDR3 DNA sequence: TGTGCCAGCAGTGAATATGGGACCTCTGAAGCTTTCTTT.